This T cell receptor beta chain was profiled in a study of lymphopenia after photon versus proton radiotherapy. The study's findings and limits: In patients who died, overall survival fell as post-nadir TCR diversity dropped more. Under photons, naive T cells and diversity fell while effector/memory populations rose. Only patients who died were analyzed for survival; proton advantage is unproven. Post-nadir diversity loss with photons came from oligoclonal expansion, particularly CD8+ Temra cells.

With regard to this clone: Its antigen is unknown.

Clones were sequenced by immunoSEQ multiplex PCR, and TCRdb holds only the in-frame ones, with some missing. The sample shows approximately 25,000 clones, 70% to 85% of them seen only once. The germline gives CDR1 LNHDA, CDR2 SQIVND (reference sequence). The length of the CDR3 is 14 residues. Trimming pared 3 bases from V and 0 bases from J, leaving 8 bases between. The V gene is TRBV19, the J gene TRBJ1-1; perhaps TRBD1 as D (5 bases). This receptor was identified in a woman in her 70s with pancreatic cancer. The sequences come from peripheral blood, collected from a patient treated with proton-based radiotherapy. The CDR3 region is CASSITGMNTEAFF. The CDR3 DNA is TGTGCCAGTAGTATTACAGGTATGAACACTGAAGCTTTCTTT.